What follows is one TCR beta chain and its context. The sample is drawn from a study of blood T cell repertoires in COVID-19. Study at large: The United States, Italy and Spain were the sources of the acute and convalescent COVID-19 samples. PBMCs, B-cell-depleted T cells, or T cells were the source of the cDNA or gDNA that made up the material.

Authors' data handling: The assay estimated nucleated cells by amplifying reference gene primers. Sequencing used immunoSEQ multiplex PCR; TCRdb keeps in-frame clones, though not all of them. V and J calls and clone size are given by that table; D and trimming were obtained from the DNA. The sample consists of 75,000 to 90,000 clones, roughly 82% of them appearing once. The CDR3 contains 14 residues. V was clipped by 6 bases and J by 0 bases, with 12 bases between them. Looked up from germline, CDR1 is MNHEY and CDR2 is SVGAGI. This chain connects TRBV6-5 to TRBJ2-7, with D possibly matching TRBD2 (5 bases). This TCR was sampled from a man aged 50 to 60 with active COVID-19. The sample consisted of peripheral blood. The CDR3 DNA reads TGTGCCAGCAGGCCGACTAAAACCTCCTACGAGCAGTACTTC. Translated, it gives CASRPTKTSYEQYF.